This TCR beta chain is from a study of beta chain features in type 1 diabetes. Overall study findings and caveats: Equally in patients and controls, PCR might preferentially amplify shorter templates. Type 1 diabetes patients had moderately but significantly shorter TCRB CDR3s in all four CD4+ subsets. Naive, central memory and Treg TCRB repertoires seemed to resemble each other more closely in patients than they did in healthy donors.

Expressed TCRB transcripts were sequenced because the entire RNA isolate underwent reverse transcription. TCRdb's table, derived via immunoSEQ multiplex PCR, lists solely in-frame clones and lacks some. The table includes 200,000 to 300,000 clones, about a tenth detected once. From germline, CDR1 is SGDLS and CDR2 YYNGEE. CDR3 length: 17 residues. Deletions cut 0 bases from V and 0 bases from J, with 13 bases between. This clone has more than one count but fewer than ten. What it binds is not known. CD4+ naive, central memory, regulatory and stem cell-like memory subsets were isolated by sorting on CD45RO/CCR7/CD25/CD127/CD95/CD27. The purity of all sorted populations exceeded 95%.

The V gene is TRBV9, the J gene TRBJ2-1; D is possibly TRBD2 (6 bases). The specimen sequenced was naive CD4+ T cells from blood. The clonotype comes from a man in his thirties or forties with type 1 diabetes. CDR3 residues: CASSVGVAVSSYNEQFF. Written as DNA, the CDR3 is TGTGCCAGCAGCGTAGGGGTAGCGGTGAGCTCCTACAATGAGCAGTTCTTC.